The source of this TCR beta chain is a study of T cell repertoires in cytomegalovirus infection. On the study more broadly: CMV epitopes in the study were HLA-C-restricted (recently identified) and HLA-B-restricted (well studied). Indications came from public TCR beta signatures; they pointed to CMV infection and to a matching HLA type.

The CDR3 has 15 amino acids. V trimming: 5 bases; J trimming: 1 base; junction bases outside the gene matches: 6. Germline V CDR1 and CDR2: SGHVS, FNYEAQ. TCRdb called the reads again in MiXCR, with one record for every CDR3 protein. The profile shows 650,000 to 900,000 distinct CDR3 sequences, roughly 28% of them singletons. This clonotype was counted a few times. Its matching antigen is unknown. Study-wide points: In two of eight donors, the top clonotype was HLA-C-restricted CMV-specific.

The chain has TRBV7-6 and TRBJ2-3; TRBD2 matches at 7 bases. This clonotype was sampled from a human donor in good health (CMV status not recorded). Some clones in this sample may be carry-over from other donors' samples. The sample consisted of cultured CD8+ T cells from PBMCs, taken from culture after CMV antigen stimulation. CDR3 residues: CASSTRDYGTDTQYF. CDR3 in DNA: TGTGCCAGCAGCACAAGGGACTATGGCACAGATACGCAGTATTTT.